The sample holds many counts of the clone carrying this T cell receptor (beta chain). Its matching antigen is unknown. The sample is drawn from a study of CD8+ T cells in alopecia areata. About the research overall: The study gave treated patients oral tofacitinib at 5 to 10 mg twice daily. Study-level results: Because of a solitary nonresponder, the connection of baseline CD8+ expansion to response stays uncertain. Administration of tofacitinib significantly diminished scalp clonality and expanded CD8+ clones within the top 100.

Trimming cost V 0 bases and J 3 bases; bases outside gene matches: 6. This CDR3 has 15 residues. Germline V gene lookup returns CDR1 SGHRS and CDR2 YFSETQ. Treatment of the sample: oral pan-JAK inhibitor, 5-10 mg twice daily. A FACSAria was used to sort CD4+ and CD8+ T cells. These cells came from PBMCs. Extraction and reverse transcription of RNA yielded cDNA as the sequencing template. Sequencing was performed with immunoSEQ multiplex PCR; in TCRdb, only in-frame clones are kept and a portion is missing. There are about 200,000 clones in the sample; about two fifths occur only once, and more than 0.4% lies in the top ten.

The chain is built from TRBV5-1 and TRBJ2-7, with 7 bases lining up with TRBD2. The sequence came from a human donor with alopecia areata. The source material was CD4+ T cells sorted from blood, sampled at roughly week 30, from a patient treated with tofacitinib. The CDR3 region has the DNA TGCGCCAGCAGCTTGGAACGACTAGCCATCTACGAGCAGTACTTC. Amino acid sequence: CASSLERLAIYEQYF.